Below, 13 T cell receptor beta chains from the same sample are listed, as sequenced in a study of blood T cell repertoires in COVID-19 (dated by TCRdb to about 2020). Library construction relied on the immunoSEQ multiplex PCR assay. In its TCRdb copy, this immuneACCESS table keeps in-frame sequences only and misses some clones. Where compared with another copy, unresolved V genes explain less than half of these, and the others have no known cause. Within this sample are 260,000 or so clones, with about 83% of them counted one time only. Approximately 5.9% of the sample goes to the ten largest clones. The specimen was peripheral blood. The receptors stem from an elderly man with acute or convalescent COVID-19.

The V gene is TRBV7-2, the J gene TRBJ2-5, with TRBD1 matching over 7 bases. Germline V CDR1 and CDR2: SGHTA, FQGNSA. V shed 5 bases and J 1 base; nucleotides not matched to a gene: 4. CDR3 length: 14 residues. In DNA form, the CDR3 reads TGTGCCAGCAGCCCCACAGGGGCCCAAGAGACCCAGTACTTC. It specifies CASSPTGAQETQYF.

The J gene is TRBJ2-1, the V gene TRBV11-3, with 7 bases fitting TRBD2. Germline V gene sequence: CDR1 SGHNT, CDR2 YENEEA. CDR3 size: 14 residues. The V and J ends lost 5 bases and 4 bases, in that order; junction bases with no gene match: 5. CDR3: CASSGGVLYNEQFF. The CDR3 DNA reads TGTGCCAGCAGCGGGGGGGTCCTTTACAATGAGCAGTTCTTC.

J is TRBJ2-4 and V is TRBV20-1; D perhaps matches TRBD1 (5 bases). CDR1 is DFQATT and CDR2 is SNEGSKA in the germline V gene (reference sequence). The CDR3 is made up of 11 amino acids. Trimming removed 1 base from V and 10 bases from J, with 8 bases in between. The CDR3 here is CSARGPGIQYF. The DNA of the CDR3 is TGCAGTGCTAGAGGACCAGGGATTCAGTACTTC.

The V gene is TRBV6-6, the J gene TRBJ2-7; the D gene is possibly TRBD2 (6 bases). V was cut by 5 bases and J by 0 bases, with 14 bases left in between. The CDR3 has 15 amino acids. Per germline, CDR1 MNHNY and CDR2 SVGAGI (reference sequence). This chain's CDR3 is CASSRPGLPSYEQYF. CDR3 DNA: TGTGCCAGCAGTCGCCCCGGACTACCCTCCTACGAGCAGTACTTC.

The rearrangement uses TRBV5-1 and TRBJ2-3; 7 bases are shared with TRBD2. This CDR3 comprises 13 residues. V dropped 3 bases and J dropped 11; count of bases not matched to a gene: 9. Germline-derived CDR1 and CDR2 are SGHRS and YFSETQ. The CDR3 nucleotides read TGCGCCAGCAGCTCGACGGGGGGAGTCATGCAGTATTTT. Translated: CASSSTGGVMQYF.

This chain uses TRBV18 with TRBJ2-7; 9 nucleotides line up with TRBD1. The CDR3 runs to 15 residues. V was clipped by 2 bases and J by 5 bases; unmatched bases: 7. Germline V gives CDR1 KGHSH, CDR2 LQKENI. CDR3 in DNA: TGTGCCAGCTCACCATTGACAGGGGGTAAGAACGAGCAGTACTTC. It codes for CASSPLTGGKNEQYF.

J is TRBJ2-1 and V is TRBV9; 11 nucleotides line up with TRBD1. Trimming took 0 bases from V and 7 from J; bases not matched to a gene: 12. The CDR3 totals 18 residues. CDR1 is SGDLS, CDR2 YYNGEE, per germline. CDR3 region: CASSVVGQGGPAGNEQFF. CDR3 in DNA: TGTGCCAGCAGCGTAGTGGGACAGGGGGGCCCCGCGGGGAATGAGCAGTTCTTC.

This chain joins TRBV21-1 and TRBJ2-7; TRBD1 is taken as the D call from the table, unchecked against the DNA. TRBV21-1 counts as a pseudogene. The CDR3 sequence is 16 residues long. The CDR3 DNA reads TGTGCCAGCAGCAAAGAGCCGGGACAGGGGGCCTTCGAGCAGTACTTC. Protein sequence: CASSKEPGQGAFEQYF.

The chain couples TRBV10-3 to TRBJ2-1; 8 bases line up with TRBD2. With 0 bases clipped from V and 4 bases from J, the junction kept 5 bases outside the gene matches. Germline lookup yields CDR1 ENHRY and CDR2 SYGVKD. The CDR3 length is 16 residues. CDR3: CAISESSQRGYNEQFF. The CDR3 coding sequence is TGTGCCATCAGTGAGTCGAGCCAGCGGGGGTACAATGAGCAGTTCTTC.

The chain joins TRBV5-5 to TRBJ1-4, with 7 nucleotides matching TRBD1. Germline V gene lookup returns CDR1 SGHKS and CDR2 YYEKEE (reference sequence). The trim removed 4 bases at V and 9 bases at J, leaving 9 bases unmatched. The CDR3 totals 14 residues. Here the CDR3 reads CASSVDRVRKKLFF. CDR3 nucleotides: TGTGCCAGCAGCGTAGACAGGGTCCGGAAAAAACTGTTTTTT.

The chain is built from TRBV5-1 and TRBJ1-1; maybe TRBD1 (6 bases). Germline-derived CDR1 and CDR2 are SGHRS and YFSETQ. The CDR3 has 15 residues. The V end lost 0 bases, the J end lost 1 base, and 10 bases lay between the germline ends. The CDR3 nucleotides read TGCGCCAGCAGCTTGGAGGGGGGGGCGAACACTGAAGCTTTCTTT. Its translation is CASSLEGGANTEAFF.

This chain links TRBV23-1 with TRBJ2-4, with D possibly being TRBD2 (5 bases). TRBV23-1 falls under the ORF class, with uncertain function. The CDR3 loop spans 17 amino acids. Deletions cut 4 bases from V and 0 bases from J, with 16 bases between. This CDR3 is CASSPRENLLAKNIQYF. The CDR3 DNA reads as TGCGCCAGCAGTCCGAGGGAGAATTTACTAGCCAAAAACATTCAGTACTTC.

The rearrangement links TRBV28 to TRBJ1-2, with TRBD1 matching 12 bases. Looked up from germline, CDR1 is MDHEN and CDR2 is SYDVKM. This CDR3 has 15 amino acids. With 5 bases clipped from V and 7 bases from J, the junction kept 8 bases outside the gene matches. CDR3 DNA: TGTGCCAGCAGTCCCCCGGGACAGGGGGCTGGTGGCTACACCTTC. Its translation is CASSPPGQGAGGYTF.